This T cell receptor beta chain was retrieved from a study of blood T cell repertoires in COVID-19. Across the study: What the recovered Cohort 3 donors had was two negative PCRs, clearance, or symptom resolution.

Authors' data handling: Amplification with reference gene primers provided the estimates of nucleated cell counts. The data were produced by immunoSEQ multiplex PCR, yet TCRdb's version contains in-frame clones alone and is incomplete. That table furnishes V, J and clone size, whereas the DNA furnished D and trimming. The sample yields around 190,000 clones, about 86% seen once. All enrollees were about 18 to 89 years old and from under 25 US areas. Allocation to cohorts depended on clinical history reported by the participants. There are 13 residues in the CDR3. The ends were cut back, 8 bases at V and 1 base at J, with 11 bases in the middle. Germline loops: CDR1 MNHEY, CDR2 SVGAGI.

The V gene is TRBV6-5, the J gene TRBJ1-2, with D tentatively TRBD1 (5 bases). The sequenced sample was PBMCs or T cells enriched from blood (not recorded which). The TCR originated in a middle-aged woman in a cohort exposed to, infected with or recovered from COVID-19 (not recorded which). For the CDR3, the DNA is TGTGCCAGCTTCGGGGGGGTTAACTATGGCTACACCTTC. Protein product: CASFGGVNYGYTF.